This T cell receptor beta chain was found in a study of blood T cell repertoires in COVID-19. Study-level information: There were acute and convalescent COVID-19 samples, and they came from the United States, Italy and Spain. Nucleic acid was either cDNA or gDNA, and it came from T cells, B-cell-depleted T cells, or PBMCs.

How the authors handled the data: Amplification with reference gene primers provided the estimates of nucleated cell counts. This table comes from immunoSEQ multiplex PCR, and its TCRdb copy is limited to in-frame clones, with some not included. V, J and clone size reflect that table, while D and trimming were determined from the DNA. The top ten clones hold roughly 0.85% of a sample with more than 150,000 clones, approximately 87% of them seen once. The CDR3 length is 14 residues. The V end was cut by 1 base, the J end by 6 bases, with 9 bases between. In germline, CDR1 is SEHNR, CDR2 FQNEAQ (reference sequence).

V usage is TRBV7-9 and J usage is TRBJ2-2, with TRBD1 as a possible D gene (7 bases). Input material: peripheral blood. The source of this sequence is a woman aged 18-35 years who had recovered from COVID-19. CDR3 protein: CASSLVRGAGELFF. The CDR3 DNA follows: TGTGCCAGCAGCTTAGTCAGGGGGGCCGGGGAGCTGTTTTTT.